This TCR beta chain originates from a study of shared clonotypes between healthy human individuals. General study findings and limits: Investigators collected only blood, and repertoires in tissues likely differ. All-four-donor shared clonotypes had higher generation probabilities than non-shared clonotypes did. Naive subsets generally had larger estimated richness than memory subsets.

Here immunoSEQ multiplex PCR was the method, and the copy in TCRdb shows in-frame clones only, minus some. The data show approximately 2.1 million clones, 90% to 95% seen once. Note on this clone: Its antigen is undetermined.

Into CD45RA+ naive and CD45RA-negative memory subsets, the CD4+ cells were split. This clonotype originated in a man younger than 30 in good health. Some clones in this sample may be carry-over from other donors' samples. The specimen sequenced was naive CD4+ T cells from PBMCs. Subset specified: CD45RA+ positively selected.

The CDR3 DNA sequence: TGTGCCACCAACGAACAGGGGGGCGGTGAGCAGTTCTTC. Translation gives CATNEQGGGEQFF. This chain connects TRBV15 to TRBJ2-1; TRBD1 agrees at 8 bases. The trim removed 7 bases at V and 9 bases at J, leaving 8 bases unmatched. The CDR3 loop spans 13 amino acids. Germline values: CDR1 LNHNV, CDR2 YYDKDF (reference sequence). Full variable domain (missing parts from reference TRBV15 and TRBJ2-1): DAMVIQNPRYQVTQFGKPVTLSCSQTLNHNVMYWYQQKSSQAPKLLFHYYDKDFNNEADTPDNFQSRRPNTSFCFLDIRSPGLGDTAMYLCATNEQGGGEQFFGPGTRLTVL.